This T cell receptor (beta chain) was retrieved from a study of siplizumab effects on memory and regulatory T cells. Overall study findings and caveats: Alloreactive sequences tracing back to unstimulated CD4+ memory cells were significantly reduced by siplizumab.

Data came from immunoSEQ multiplex PCR; TCRdb stores just in-frame clones and leaves some out. The profile covers tens of thousands of clones, with roughly 89% appearing a single time and approximately 29% taken by the ten largest. Germline loops: CDR1 LNHDA, CDR2 SQIVND (reference sequence). The CDR3 runs to 14 residues. V trimming: 10 bases; J trimming: 7 bases; junction bases outside the gene matches: 7. Concerning this clone: Its antigen remains unidentified.

The TCR originated in a human donor in good health. The chain is built from TRBV19 and TRBJ1-6; the match to TRBD1 covers 10 bases. Sample: CD8+ T cells sorted from blood. The CDR3 DNA is TGTGCCACCAAAGAGACAGGGGGCAATTCACCCCTCCACTTT. Translating gives CATKETGGNSPLHF. Looking up the rest from reference TRBV19 and TRBJ1-6 gives the full variable domain: DGGITQSPKYLFRKEGQNVTLSCEQNLNHDAMYWYRQDPGQGLRLIYYSQIVNDFQKGDIAEGYSVSREKKESFPLTVTSAQKNPTAFYLCATKETGGNSPLHFGNGTRLTVT.